These 18 T cell receptor beta chains came from one sample sequenced in a study of blood T cell repertoires in COVID-19. Some clones are missing from TCRdb's copy, which holds only in-frame ones; the method was immunoSEQ multiplex PCR. The sample contains about 200,000 clones, about 88% of which appear only once. Input material: peripheral blood. The receptors stem from a man aged 40-49 years with active or convalescent COVID-19.

This chain joins TRBV7-8 and TRBJ2-5; D gene unclear. Between the trimmed V and J ends, which lost 8 bases and 1 base, there was a span of 11 bases. The CDR3 totals 13 residues. Looked up from germline, CDR1 is SGHVS and CDR2 is FQNEAQ. CDR3 DNA sequence: TGTGCCAGCGGGCAAGAGATCCAAGAGACCCAGTACTTC. Its translation: CASGQEIQETQYF.

The CDR3 region has the DNA TGTGCCAGCAGCTCCGACTACTACGAGCAGTACTTC. Amino acid sequence: CASSSDYYEQYF. The chain has TRBV7-2 and TRBJ2-7, with D perhaps matching TRBD2 (5 bases). Germline CDR1 and CDR2: SGHTA and FQGNSA. V was clipped by 4 bases and J by 3 bases, with 7 bases between them. This CDR3 comprises 12 residues.

The rearrangement joins TRBV12-3 or TRBV12-4 to TRBJ2-7; D perhaps matches TRBD2 (5 bases). The germline V and J ends were trimmed by 3 bases and 6 bases, with 12 bases remaining between them. This CDR3 is 13 amino acids long. CDR3 protein: CASSFRGFGEQYF. DNA of the CDR3: TGTGCCAGCAGTTTTCGCGGGTTCGGCGAGCAGTACTTC.

The rearrangement joins TRBV18 to TRBJ1-3; unclear D gene. With 2 bases removed from V and 1 base from J, the gap between germline ends came to 9 bases. The germline gives CDR1 KGHSH, CDR2 LQKENI. CDR3 length: 15 residues. CDR3 sequence reads: CASSPYSLSGNTIYF. Written as DNA, the CDR3 is TGTGCCAGCTCACCATACAGCCTTTCTGGAAACACCATATATTTT. Drawing the rest from reference TRBV18 and TRBJ1-3, the complete variable domain is NAGVMQNPRHLVRRRGQEARLRCSPMKGHSHVYWYRQLPEEGLKFMVYLQKENIIDESGMPKERFSAEFPKEGPSILRIQQVVRGDSAAYFCASSPYSLSGNTIYFGEGSWLTVV.

This clone came up once. The CDR3 DNA follows: TGCGCCAGCGGCCAGGGACAGGGGGCTTTCTACAATGAGCAGTTCTTC. Translation: CASGQGQGAFYNEQFF. This sequence joins TRBV5-1 and TRBJ2-1, with TRBD1 identical over 12 bases. The CDR3 has 16 residues. The V gene end was trimmed by 7 bases and the J gene end by 3 bases; junction bases not matched to a gene: 8. Germline V gene sequence: CDR1 SGHRS, CDR2 YFSETQ.

The genes are TRBV28 and TRBJ2-4, with 12 nucleotides matching TRBD2. Germline CDR1 MDHEN, CDR2 SYDVKM. The CDR3 sequence is 15 residues long. Trimming at V came to 7 bases and at J to 6 bases, leaving 7 bases not matched to a gene. The CDR3 bases are TGTGCCAGCACCCGACTAGCGGGAGAGGGAAACATTCAGTACTTC. It is translated as CASTRLAGEGNIQYF. Combining the CDR3 with reference TRBV28 and TRBJ2-4 gives the whole variable domain DVKVTQSSRYLVKRTGEKVFLECVQDMDHENMFWYRQDPGLGLRLIYFSYDVKMKEKGDIPEGYSVSREKKERFSLILESASTNQTSMYLCASTRLAGEGNIQYFGAGTRLSVL.

The gene calls are TRBV6-2 or TRBV6-3 and TRBJ1-1; D gene unclear. Trimming shortened V by 1 base and J by 1 base, and 13 bases separated the two germline ends. CDR1 and CDR2 from the germline V gene are MNHEY and SVGEGT. This CDR3 has 16 residues. In DNA form, the CDR3 reads TGTGCCAGCAGTTACTACGTTACGCACAAGAACACTGAAGCTTTCTTT. Protein sequence: CASSYYVTHKNTEAFF.

This chain links TRBV5-6 with TRBJ1-1; TRBD1 matches at 7 bases. Unmatched junction bases numbered 8, after V lost 3 bases and J lost 0 bases. The CDR3 spans 16 residues. Per the germline V gene, CDR1 is SGHDT and CDR2 is YYEEEE. This chain's CDR3 is CASSSGQTRLNTEAFF. For the CDR3, the DNA is TGTGCCAGCAGCTCGGGACAGACTCGACTGAACACTGAAGCTTTCTTT.

CDR3 sequence: CASSLATGEKLFF. CDR3 DNA sequence: TGTGCCAGCAGCTTAGCGACAGGTGAAAAACTGTTTTTT. This chain uses TRBV7-2 with TRBJ1-4; tentatively, D is TRBD1 (6 bases). Germline assignment: CDR1 SGHTA and CDR2 FQGNSA. Trimming took off 0 bases at V and 7 bases at J, with 6 bases between the two ends. This CDR3 is 13 amino acids long.

The genes are TRBV18 and TRBJ2-2; 13 nucleotides agree with TRBD2. The CDR3 consists of 21 residues. V lost 2 bases and J lost 1; bases outside the gene matches: 13. CDR1 and CDR2 (germline): KGHSH, LQKENI. The CDR3 DNA reads as TGTGCCAGCTCACCAACCGTGGCCCCCGGGACTAGCGGGGTGAACACCGGGGAGCTGTTTTTT. It specifies CASSPTVAPGTSGVNTGELFF.

This rearrangement joins TRBV29-1 to TRBJ1-2, with 7 bases that match TRBD1. Germline V gene data show CDR1 as SQVTM and CDR2 as ANQGSEA. The trim removed 4 bases at V and 5 bases at J, leaving 13 bases unmatched. The CDR3 extends over 15 amino acids. CDR3 amino acids: CSVVARTGWEYGYTF. In nucleotides, the CDR3 is TGCAGCGTTGTTGCCAGGACAGGATGGGAATATGGCTACACCTTC. Variable domain in full (rest from reference TRBV29-1 and TRBJ1-2): SAVISQKPSRDICQRGTSLTIQCQVDSQVTMMFWYRQQPGQSLTLIATANQGSEATYESGFVIDKFPISRPNLTFSTLTVSNMSPEDSSIYLCSVVARTGWEYGYTFGSGTRLTVV.

This clone has more than one count but fewer than ten. V gene TRBV29-1 combines with J gene TRBJ1-3; the D gene is possibly TRBD1 (5 bases). Per germline, CDR1 SQVTM and CDR2 ANQGSEA. This CDR3 has 14 residues. Deletions cut 7 bases from V and 4 bases from J, with 17 bases between. The CDR3 region has the DNA TGCAGCGCCACCCCGATCCACAGGGGAAACACCATATATTTT. Translating it yields CSATPIHRGNTIYF. The whole variable domain, filled in from reference TRBV29-1 and TRBJ1-3, reads SAVISQKPSRDICQRGTSLTIQCQVDSQVTMMFWYRQQPGQSLTLIATANQGSEATYESGFVIDKFPISRPNLTFSTLTVSNMSPEDSSIYLCSATPIHRGNTIYFGEGSWLTVV.

This chain connects TRBV19 to TRBJ2-1, with 10 bases aligning to TRBD2. CDR3 length: 13 amino acids. V lost 4 bases, J lost 13 bases, and 7 bases stayed unmatched. CDR1 LNHDA and CDR2 SQIVND come from the germline V gene (reference sequence). This CDR3 is CASSRGLASPQFF. The CDR3 coding sequence is TGTGCCAGTAGTAGGGGACTAGCGAGTCCTCAGTTCTTC.

CDR3 coding DNA: TGTGCCAGCAGCTTAAATAGGGGGCCTGAAGCTTTCTTT. It encodes CASSLNRGPEAFF. This chain uses TRBV7-2 with TRBJ1-1, with TRBD1 identical over 7 bases. This CDR3 contains 13 residues. Unmatched junction bases numbered 3, after V lost 2 bases and J lost 6 bases. The germline V gene encodes CDR1 SGHTA and CDR2 FQGNSA.

The rearrangement uses TRBV7-9 and TRBJ2-1, with no clear D. The CDR3 has 15 residues. Trimming cost V 3 bases and J 2 bases, with 11 bases left between them. Germline assignment: CDR1 SEHNR and CDR2 FQNEAQ (reference sequence). The CDR3 protein is CASSFPSTPYNEQFF. The CDR3 region has the DNA TGTGCCAGCAGCTTCCCTAGTACCCCCTACAATGAGCAGTTCTTC.

The rearrangement joins TRBV13 to TRBJ1-1; tentative D call: TRBD1 (6 bases). V lost 5 bases and J 0 bases, leaving 10 bases between the germline ends. Germline V gene sequence: CDR1 PRHDT, CDR2 FYEKMQ (reference sequence). The CDR3 is 14 residues long. CDR3 DNA sequence: TGTGCCAGCAGCAAGGGACATATGAACACTGAAGCTTTCTTT. Translation: CASSKGHMNTEAFF.

V gene TRBV5-1 combines with J gene TRBJ2-3, with 11 bases matching TRBD2. Trimming removed 5 bases from V and 1 base from J; junction bases left unmatched: 12. Germline values: CDR1 SGHRS, CDR2 YFSETQ. This CDR3 is 18 amino acids long. The CDR3 DNA reads as TGCGCCAGCAGGACCGGGACTAGCGGTGCCTTTGGCACAGATACGCAGTATTTT. Protein product: CASRTGTSGAFGTDTQYF.

The rearrangement joins TRBV27 to TRBJ1-2; 8 positions agree with TRBD1. Germline trimming cut 6 bases from V and 7 bases from J; bases unmatched to any gene: 7. In germline, CDR1 is MNHEY, CDR2 SMNVEV (reference sequence). There are 13 residues in the CDR3. As DNA, the CDR3 is TGTGCCAGCAGCCTTGACAGGGGAGGTGGCTACACCTTC. Translating gives CASSLDRGGGYTF.